A selection of T cell receptor beta chains follows, all from one sample in a study of T-cell reconstitution after alpha-beta-depleted transplantation in children. TCRdb independently ran MiXCR on the PCR reads; one entry per CDR3 protein. The sample records about 980,000 distinct CDR3 sequences, about 29% being singletons. The sequenced sample was PBMCs, mostly from graft donor cells, obtained 360 days after TCRalphabeta/CD19-depleted stem cell transplant. These receptors all come from a boy younger than two who had a stem cell transplant for SCID, so the T cells may come from the graft donor. Each CDR3 is given with its conserved first and last residue. Each record gives: J gene, clone size, D gene, V gene, CDR3 protein, CDR3 DNA. A D gene is named only where the DNA matches it firmly. Rows may omit the clone size; those that give it use once, few, many or a size class.

TRBJ1-5 | . | TRBD1 | TRBV2 | CASSEDRGLNQPQHF | TGTGCCAGCAGTGAGGACAGGGGGCTCAATCAGCCCCAGCATTTT
TRBJ2-1 | . | TRBD2 | TRBV5-5 | CASSLAASGGAPFF | TGTGCCAGCAGCTTGGCCGCTAGCGGGGGGGCCCCGTTCTTC
TRBJ1-1 | few | TRBD1 | TRBV3-1 | CASSQVLRGRDTEAFF | TGTGCCAGCAGCCAAGTCCTAAGGGGGCGGGACACTGAAGCTTTCTTT
TRBJ2-7 | . | TRBD1 | TRBV5-1 | CASSWGTGEAYEQYF | TGCGCCAGCAGCTGGGGGACAGGGGAGGCCTACGAGCAGTACTTC
TRBJ2-3 | . | . | TRBV7-9 | CASSPRVYTDTQYF | TGTGCCAGCAGCCCCCGTGTATACACAGATACGCAGTATTTT
TRBJ2-4 | few | . | TRBV5-1 | CASSLYPGSKNIQYF | TGCGCCAGCAGCTTGTACCCGGGTTCCAAAAACATTCAGTACTTC
TRBJ1-1 | few | . | TRBV6-5 | CASSSSAGRNTEAFF | .
TRBJ2-6 | many | . | TRBV3-1 | CASSQGSGANVLTF | TGTGCCAGCAGCCAGGGCTCTGGGGCCAACGTCCTGACTTTC
TRBJ2-4 | . | . | TRBV20-1 | CSASFPPGTGKNIQYF | TGCAGTGCCAGCTTCCCCCCCGGGACGGGCAAAAACATTCAGTACTTC
TRBJ2-1 | . | TRBD2 | TRBV6-1 | CASSPSGLAAYNEQFF | TGTGCCAGCAGTCCTTCAGGGCTAGCGGCGTACAATGAGCAGTTCTTC
TRBJ2-5 | few | TRBD2 | TRBV5-1 | CASSLPGGAGETQYF | TGCGCCAGCAGCTTGCCCGGGGGGGCCGGGGAGACCCAGTACTTC
TRBJ2-5 | . | . | TRBV29-1 | CSVEAGSVSTETQYF | TGCAGCGTTGAAGCCGGGTCGGTTTCAACAGAGACCCAGTACTTC
TRBJ2-3 | few | . | TRBV15 | CATSRDRFADTQYF | TGTGCCACCAGCAGAGATCGATTCGCGGATACGCAGTATTTT
TRBJ2-1 | . | . | TRBV12-3/TRBV12-4 | CASSWGAYEQFF | TGTGCCAGCAGTTGGGGGGCGTATGAGCAGTTCTTC
TRBJ2-7 | once | . | TRBV28 | CASSPPPDKKRREQYF | TGTGCCAGCAGTCCCCCTCCTGACAAGAAACGACGGGAGCAGTACTTC